This TCR beta chain derives from a study of human T cells and chemical hapten exposure. The library tagged individual cDNA molecules with unique molecular identifiers. In the original processing: Sample-level TCR yields exhibited a median of about 96,000, with a range of about 20,000 to 700,000. TCRdb recomputed calls from the RACE reads with MiXCR, one row per CDR3 protein. TCRdb's processing, not the authors', yielded these V and J calls. This table has around 360,000 distinct CDR3 sequences, roughly 6% appearing once. Ten or more counts support this clonotype. The V end lost 2 bases, the J end lost 5 bases, and 12 bases lay between the germline ends. The CDR3 is 14 amino acids. CDR1 and CDR2 (germline): SGHTA, FQGNSA. The time point here: patch test 2, 6 weeks after DPC sensitization. Treatment: therapeutic diphenylcyclopropenone sensitization with weekly scalp DPC.

The sequence derives from a woman under 30 with alopecia areata. Some clones in this sample may be carry-over from other donors' samples. The rearrangement links TRBV7-2 to TRBJ1-1, with TRBD1 as a possible D gene (6 bases). The sequencing here drew on whole blood, taken in connection with sensitization to the hapten diphenylcyclopropenone (DPC). The CDR3 DNA reads as TGTGCCAGCAGCTTAAACAGGGAGGGTACTGAAGCTTTCTTT. Translated: CASSLNREGTEAFF.